Listed below are T cell receptor beta chains from one sample, sequenced in a study of PD-1 blockade in classical Hodgkin lymphoma. The method was immunoSEQ multiplex PCR; TCRdb's version includes in-frame clones alone and lacks a portion of them. This sample has 90,000 or so clones, with around 80% found just once. Sequencing used peripheral blood mononuclear cells (PBMCs), obtained before the fourth cycle of nivolumab. The receptors here all came from a human donor with classical Hodgkin lymphoma. Both conserved end residues are part of each CDR3. D genes are given only for firm matches. Clone size is stated in some rows and not others, as once, few, many or a class when expanded.

clone size: NA
D gene: NA
J gene: TRBJ2-3
V gene: TRBV6-1
CDR3 protein: CASSEAPAGLGDTQYF
CDR3 DNA: TGTGCCAGCAGTGAAGCGCCGGCGGGGCTTGGAGATACGCAGTATTTT

clone size: few
D gene: NA
J gene: TRBJ1-5
V gene: TRBV10-1
CDR3 protein: CASSGGGRLRPQHF
CDR3 DNA: TGCGCCAGCAGTGGGGGGGGCCGCCTTCGGCCCCAGCATTTT

clone size: NA
D gene: TRBD2
J gene: TRBJ2-7
V gene: TRBV4-2
CDR3 protein: CASSQVGLAGAYEQYF
CDR3 DNA: TGTGCCAGCAGCCAAGTGGGCCTAGCGGGGGCCTACGAGCAGTACTTC

clone size: NA
D gene: NA
J gene: TRBJ1-2
V gene: TRBV7-2
CDR3 protein: CASSLTTGSYGYTF
CDR3 DNA: TGTGCCAGCAGCTTAACCACAGGGAGCTATGGCTACACCTTC

clone size: NA
D gene: NA
J gene: TRBJ2-7
V gene: TRBV6-4
CDR3 protein: CASSLLPGAVYEQYF
CDR3 DNA: TGTGCCAGCAGCCTATTACCGGGGGCGGTCTACGAGCAGTACTTC

clone size: few
D gene: NA
J gene: TRBJ2-5
V gene: TRBV10-3
CDR3 protein: CAISESAGARETQYF
CDR3 DNA: TGTGCCATCAGTGAATCAGCAGGGGCGCGGGAGACCCAGTACTTC

clone size: few
D gene: TRBD1
J gene: TRBJ1-6
V gene: TRBV5-1
CDR3 protein: CASRQAQGLIGSPLHF
CDR3 DNA: TGCGCCAGCAGGCAGGCACAGGGGTTGATCGGTTCACCCCTCCACTTT

clone size: NA
D gene: TRBD2
J gene: TRBJ2-7
V gene: TRBV11-2
CDR3 protein: CASSLGRVSGSGRYF
CDR3 DNA: TGTGCCAGCAGCTTAGGACGGGTTAGCGGGAGTGGGAGATACTTC

clone size: NA
D gene: TRBD2
J gene: TRBJ2-5
V gene: TRBV2
CDR3 protein: CASKWGGLQETQYF
CDR3 DNA: TGTGCCAGCAAATGGGGGGGATTGCAAGAGACCCAGTACTTC

clone size: NA
D gene: NA
J gene: TRBJ2-3
V gene: TRBV23-1
CDR3 protein: CASSTGSTDTQYF
CDR3 DNA: TGCGCCAGCAGTACAGGGAGCACAGATACGCAGTATTTT

clone size: many
D gene: TRBD1
J gene: TRBJ1-2
V gene: TRBV30
CDR3 protein: CAWSSDRASGYTF
CDR3 DNA: TGTGCCTGGAGTTCCGACAGGGCGAGCGGCTACACCTTC

clone size: few
D gene: TRBD2
J gene: TRBJ2-1
V gene: TRBV30
CDR3 protein: CAWDLAGGSEQFF
CDR3 DNA: TGTGCCTGGGACCTAGCGGGAGGGAGTGAGCAGTTCTTC

clone size: few
D gene: NA
J gene: TRBJ2-3
V gene: TRBV7-2
CDR3 protein: CASSLGWALKEPDTQYF
CDR3 DNA: TGTGCCAGCAGCTTAGGATGGGCCTTAAAAGAACCGGATACGCAGTATTTT

clone size: NA
D gene: TRBD2
J gene: TRBJ2-7
V gene: TRBV7-9
CDR3 protein: CASSRGLAEGYEQYF
CDR3 DNA: TGTGCCAGCAGCAGGGGACTAGCGGAGGGCTACGAGCAGTACTTC

clone size: many
D gene: NA
J gene: TRBJ2-3
V gene: TRBV28
CDR3 protein: CASLGRGTDTQYF
CDR3 DNA: TGTGCCAGTCTAGGAAGGGGCACAGATACGCAGTATTTT

clone size: NA
D gene: NA
J gene: TRBJ1-4
V gene: TRBV4-2
CDR3 protein: CASSQGSPNEKLFF
CDR3 DNA: TGTGCCAGCAGCCAAGGCAGCCCCAATGAAAAACTGTTTTTT

clone size: once
D gene: NA
J gene: TRBJ2-5
V gene: TRBV9
CDR3 protein: CASSVREAVETQYF
CDR3 DNA: TGTGCCAGCAGCGTGAGGGAGGCGGTGGAGACCCAGTACTTC

clone size: NA
D gene: NA
J gene: TRBJ2-5
V gene: TRBV27
CDR3 protein: CASSLGSYPPETQYF
CDR3 DNA: TGTGCCAGCAGTTTGGGAAGTTATCCCCCAGAGACCCAGTACTTC

clone size: few
D gene: NA
J gene: TRBJ1-2
V gene: TRBV10-3
CDR3 protein: CAISAGDLLGGYTF
CDR3 DNA: TGTGCCATCAGTGCGGGGGATCTTCTAGGTGGCTACACCTTC

clone size: medium-sized
D gene: NA
J gene: TRBJ2-3
V gene: TRBV9
CDR3 protein: CASSVARSTVTDTQYF
CDR3 DNA: TGTGCCAGCAGCGTAGCCCGGTCAACCGTAACAGATACGCAGTATTTT

clone size: NA
D gene: NA
J gene: TRBJ2-1
V gene: TRBV7-7
CDR3 protein: CASSRDTYNEQFF
CDR3 DNA: TGTGCTAGCAGCCGGGACACGTACAATGAGCAGTTCTTC

clone size: NA
D gene: NA
J gene: TRBJ2-1
V gene: TRBV5-1
CDR3 protein: CASSSELGESNYNEQFF
CDR3 DNA: TGCGCCAGCAGCTCGGAACTAGGGGAGTCTAACTACAATGAGCAGTTCTTC

clone size: NA
D gene: NA
J gene: TRBJ1-6
V gene: TRBV2
CDR3 protein: CASCFGRGGNSPLHF
CDR3 DNA: TGTGCCAGCTGTTTCGGCCGGGGTGGCAATTCACCCCTCCACTTT

clone size: few
D gene: TRBD1
J gene: TRBJ2-1
V gene: TRBV29-1
CDR3 protein: CSVVYWDRVNNEQFF
CDR3 DNA: TGCAGCGTTGTTTACTGGGACAGGGTGAACAATGAGCAGTTCTTC

clone size: NA
D gene: NA
J gene: TRBJ1-2
V gene: TRBV5-6
CDR3 protein: CASSLGSGYRVDGYTF
CDR3 DNA: TGTGCCAGCAGCTTAGGATCGGGCTATCGAGTGGATGGCTACACCTTC

clone size: once
D gene: TRBD1
J gene: TRBJ1-2
V gene: TRBV5-8
CDR3 protein: CASSLKTGGINYGYTF
CDR3 DNA: TGTGCCAGCAGCTTAAAGACAGGGGGGATTAACTATGGCTACACCTTC

clone size: NA
D gene: NA
J gene: TRBJ2-7
V gene: TRBV7-3
CDR3 protein: CASSLTAGEGTGRTYEQYF
CDR3 DNA: TGTGCCAGCAGCTTAACGGCGGGGGAAGGGACAGGTCGTACGTACGAGCAGTACTTC

clone size: NA
D gene: TRBD2
J gene: TRBJ2-7
V gene: TRBV4-3
CDR3 protein: CASSQDTSGVSYEQYF
CDR3 DNA: TGCGCCAGCAGCCAAGATACTAGCGGGGTTTCCTACGAGCAGTACTTC

clone size: few
D gene: TRBD2
J gene: TRBJ2-2
V gene: TRBV7-3
CDR3 protein: CASSANPGLAGVAGELFF
CDR3 DNA: TGTGCCAGCAGCGCCAATCCGGGACTAGCGGGAGTTGCCGGGGAGCTGTTTTTT

clone size: NA
D gene: NA
J gene: TRBJ2-7
V gene: TRBV6-5
CDR3 protein: CASSYKSGSYYEQYF
CDR3 DNA: TGTGCCAGCAGTTACAAGAGCGGGTCGTACTACGAGCAGTACTTC

clone size: NA
D gene: NA
J gene: TRBJ2-7
V gene: TRBV21-1
CDR3 protein: CASSPPGLQNEQYF
CDR3 DNA: TGTGCCAGCAGCCCCCCAGGTCTTCAGAACGAGCAGTACTTC

clone size: NA
D gene: TRBD1
J gene: TRBJ1-2
V gene: TRBV9
CDR3 protein: CASSVEDRGAKDGYTF
CDR3 DNA: TGTGCCAGCAGCGTAGAGGACAGGGGTGCTAAGGATGGCTACACCTTC

clone size: NA
D gene: TRBD1
J gene: TRBJ1-5
V gene: TRBV18
CDR3 protein: CASSPIAGQGSYYHF
CDR3 DNA: TGTGCCAGCTCACCAATTGCAGGACAGGGATCCTATTACCATTTT

clone size: NA
D gene: NA
J gene: TRBJ2-1
V gene: TRBV2
CDR3 protein: CASRGGPDNEQFF
CDR3 DNA: TGTGCCAGCAGGGGGGGACCGGACAATGAGCAGTTCTTC

clone size: NA
D gene: TRBD1
J gene: TRBJ2-5
V gene: TRBV4-1
CDR3 protein: CASSQSGRGQETQYF
CDR3 DNA: TGCGCCAGCAGCCAATCAGGCAGGGGGCAAGAGACCCAGTACTTC

clone size: NA
D gene: NA
J gene: TRBJ1-4
V gene: TRBV25-1
CDR3 protein: CASSEFKGRVEKLFF
CDR3 DNA: TGTGCCAGCAGTGAATTCAAGGGAAGAGTTGAAAAACTGTTTTTT

clone size: NA
D gene: NA
J gene: TRBJ2-3
V gene: TRBV11-2
CDR3 protein: CASSLKGLGAGDTDTQYF
CDR3 DNA: TGTGCCAGCAGCTTAAAGGGACTGGGGGCGGGGGACACAGATACGCAGTATTTT

clone size: NA
D gene: TRBD1
J gene: TRBJ1-1
V gene: TRBV2
CDR3 protein: CASIRGQNTEAFF
CDR3 DNA: TGTGCCAGCATAAGGGGGCAGAACACTGAAGCTTTCTTT

clone size: NA
D gene: NA
J gene: TRBJ2-3
V gene: TRBV7-3
CDR3 protein: CASSLTLLSTDTQYF
CDR3 DNA: TGTGCCAGCAGCTTAACCCTTCTCAGCACAGATACGCAGTATTTT